The clone carrying this T cell receptor (beta chain) was counted many times. Its antigen is currently unknown. This entry belongs to a study of breast tumors, draining lymph nodes, adjacent tissues. Overall study results and limits: Tumors had less TCR diversity than lymph nodes, more than nontumor tissue.

TCRdb re-called the multiplex PCR reads through MiXCR, storing one row per CDR3 protein. The table has 75,000 to 100,000 distinct CDR3 sequences, roughly 19% seen once. Germline loops: CDR1 KGHDR, CDR2 SFDVKD. V lost 4 bases, J lost 2 bases, and 20 bases lay in between. The CDR3 consists of 18 residues. Axillary draining lymph nodes of breast cancer patients supplied the node samples. The source material was axillary lymph node tissue. This receptor was obtained from a female donor with breast cancer. Some clones in this sample may be carry-over from other donors' samples. The rearrangement joins TRBV24-1 to TRBJ2-1; tentative D call: TRBD2 (6 bases). CDR3 in amino acids: CATSDFKTGADTYNEQFF. CDR3 DNA: TGTGCCACCAGTGACTTTAAAACGGGAGCCGATACCTACAATGAGCAGTTCTTC.